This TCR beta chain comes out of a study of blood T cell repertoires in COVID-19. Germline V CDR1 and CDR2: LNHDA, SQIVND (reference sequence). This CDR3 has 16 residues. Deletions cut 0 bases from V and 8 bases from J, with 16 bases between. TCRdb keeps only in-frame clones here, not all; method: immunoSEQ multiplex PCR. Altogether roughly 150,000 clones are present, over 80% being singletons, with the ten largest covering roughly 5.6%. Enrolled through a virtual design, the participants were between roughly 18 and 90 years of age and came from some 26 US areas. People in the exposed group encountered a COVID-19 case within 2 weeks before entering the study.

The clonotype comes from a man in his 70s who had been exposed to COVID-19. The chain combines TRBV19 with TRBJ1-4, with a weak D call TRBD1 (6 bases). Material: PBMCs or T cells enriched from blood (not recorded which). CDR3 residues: CASSIEHARGGEKLFF. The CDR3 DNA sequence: TGTGCCAGTAGTATAGAGCACGCCAGGGGTGGCGAAAAACTGTTTTTT.